This TCR beta chain was captured in a study of T cells in Graves' hyperthyroidism and ophthalmopathy. Study-wide findings and caveats: In blood, most of the thyroid clonotypes expanded above 0.001 were also present.

Amplification targeted TCR beta CDR3 regions from RNA transcripts. First-round RT-PCR of the TCR CDR3 relied on the HTBI primer set. TCRdb fed the multiplex PCR reads into MiXCR, producing one record per CDR3 protein. The sample gives about 700,000 distinct CDR3 sequences, 13% to 15% of which show up once; about 9.4% is in the top ten. This clonotype has at least ten counts. Its antigen is unidentified. The germline V gene has CDR1 GTSNPN and CDR2 SVGIG (reference sequence). CDR3 length: 13 residues. The germline V and J ends were trimmed by 0 bases and 4 bases, with 7 bases remaining between them. Sequenced material: blood. The chain couples TRBV30 to TRBJ1-5; D gene uncertain. This TCR derives from a young woman with Graves' hyperthyroidism. As DNA, the CDR3 is TGTGCCTGGAGTGTAGGGCCTAATCAGCCCCAGCATTTT. Translated: CAWSVGPNQPQHF.